The clone carrying this TCR beta chain was recorded only once. This entry is derived from a study of blood T cell repertoires in COVID-19. Across the whole study: Some COVID-19 samples were acute and others convalescent; all came from the United States, Italy and Spain. T cells, B-cell-depleted T cells, or PBMCs supplied cDNA or gDNA.

In the source study's methods: Cell counts per sample came from amplifying reference gene primers. Only in-frame clones appear in the TCRdb table, and some are missing; sequencing was by immunoSEQ multiplex PCR. That table is the source of V, J and clone size, and D and trimming were worked out from the DNA. Of approximately 88,000 clones listed, 75% to 85% are singletons. Sequencing was performed on peripheral blood. The TCR was taken from a woman of 80 years or more with acute or convalescent COVID-19.

CDR3 sequence reads: CASSPSPRWWEKLFF. The CDR3 nucleotides are TGTGCCAGCAGCCCCTCCCCCCGGTGGTGGGAAAAACTGTTTTTT. The chain employs TRBV7-2 and TRBJ1-4; D gene unclear. The V gene lost 5 bases and the J gene lost 8 bases, with 18 bases spanning the gap. The CDR3 covers 15 residues. CDR1 is SGHTA, CDR2 FQGNSA, per germline.